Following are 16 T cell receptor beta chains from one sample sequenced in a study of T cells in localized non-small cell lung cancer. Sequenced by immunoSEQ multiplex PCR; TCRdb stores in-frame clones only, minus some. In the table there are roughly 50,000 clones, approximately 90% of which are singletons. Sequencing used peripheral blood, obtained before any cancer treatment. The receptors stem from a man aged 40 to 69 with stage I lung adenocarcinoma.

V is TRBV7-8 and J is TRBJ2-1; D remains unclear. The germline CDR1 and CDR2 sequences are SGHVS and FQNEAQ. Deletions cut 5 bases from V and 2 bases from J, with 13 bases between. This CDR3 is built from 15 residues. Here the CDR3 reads CASSPGVATYNEQFF. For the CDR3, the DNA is TGTGCCAGCAGCCCTGGAGTAGCTACCTACAATGAGCAGTTCTTC.

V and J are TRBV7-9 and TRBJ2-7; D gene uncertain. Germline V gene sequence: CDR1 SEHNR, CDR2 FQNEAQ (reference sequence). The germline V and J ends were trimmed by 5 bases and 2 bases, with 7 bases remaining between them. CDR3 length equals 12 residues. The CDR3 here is CASSRSAYEQYF. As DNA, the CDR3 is TGTGCCAGCAGCCGTTCCGCCTACGAGCAGTACTTC. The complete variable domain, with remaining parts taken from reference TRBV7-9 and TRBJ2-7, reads DTGVSQNPRHKITKRGQNVTFRCDPISEHNRLYWYRQTLGQGPEFLTYFQNEAQLEKSRLLSDRFSAERPKGSFSTLEIQRTEQGDSAMYLCASSRSAYEQYFGPGTRLTVT.

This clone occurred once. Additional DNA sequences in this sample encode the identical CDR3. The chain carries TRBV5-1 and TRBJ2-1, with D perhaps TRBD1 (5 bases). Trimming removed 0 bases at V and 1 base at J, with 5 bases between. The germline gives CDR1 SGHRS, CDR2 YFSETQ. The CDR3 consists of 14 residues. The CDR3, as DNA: TGCGCCAGCAGCTTGGAGGGGTCCTACAATGAGCAGTTCTTC. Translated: CASSLEGSYNEQFF.

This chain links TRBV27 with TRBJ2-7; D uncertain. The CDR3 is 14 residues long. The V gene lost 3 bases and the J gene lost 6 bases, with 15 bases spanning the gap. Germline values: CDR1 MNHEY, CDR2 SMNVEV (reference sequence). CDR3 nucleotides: TGTGCCAGCAGTTTTGACGGATCCGCCGCCGAGCAGTACTTC. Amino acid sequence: CASSFDGSAAEQYF.

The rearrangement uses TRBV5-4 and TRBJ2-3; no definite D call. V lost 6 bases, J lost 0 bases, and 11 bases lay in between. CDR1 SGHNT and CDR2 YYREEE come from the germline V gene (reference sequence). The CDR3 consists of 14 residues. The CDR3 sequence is CASTNPGSTDTQYF. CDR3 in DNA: TGTGCCAGCACCAATCCCGGGAGCACAGATACGCAGTATTTT.

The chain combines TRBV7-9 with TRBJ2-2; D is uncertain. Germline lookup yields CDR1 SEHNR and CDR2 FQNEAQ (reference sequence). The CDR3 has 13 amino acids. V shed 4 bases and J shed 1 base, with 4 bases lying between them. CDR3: CASSWGNTGELFF. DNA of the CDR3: TGTGCCAGCAGCTGGGGGAACACCGGGGAGCTGTTTTTT. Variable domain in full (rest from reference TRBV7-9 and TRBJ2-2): DTGVSQNPRHKITKRGQNVTFRCDPISEHNRLYWYRQTLGQGPEFLTYFQNEAQLEKSRLLSDRFSAERPKGSFSTLEIQRTEQGDSAMYLCASSWGNTGELFFGEGSRLTVL.

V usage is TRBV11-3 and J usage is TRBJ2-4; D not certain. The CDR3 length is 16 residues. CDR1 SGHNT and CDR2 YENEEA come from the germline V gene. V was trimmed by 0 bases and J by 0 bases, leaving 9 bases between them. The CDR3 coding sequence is TGTGCCAGCAGCTTAGAGGTAGTTATAGCCAAAAACATTCAGTACTTC. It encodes CASSLEVVIAKNIQYF.

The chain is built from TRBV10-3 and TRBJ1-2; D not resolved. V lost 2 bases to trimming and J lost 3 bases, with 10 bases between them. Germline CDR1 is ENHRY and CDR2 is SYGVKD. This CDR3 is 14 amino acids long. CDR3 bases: TGTGCCATCAGTGAGGTCCAGGCCGACTATGGCTACACCTTC. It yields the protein CAISEVQADYGYTF.

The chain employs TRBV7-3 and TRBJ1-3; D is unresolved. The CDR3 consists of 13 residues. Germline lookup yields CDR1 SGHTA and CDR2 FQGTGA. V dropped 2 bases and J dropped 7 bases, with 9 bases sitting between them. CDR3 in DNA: TGTGCCAGCAGCTTAGAACTAGGGAACACCATATATTTT. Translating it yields CASSLELGNTIYF.

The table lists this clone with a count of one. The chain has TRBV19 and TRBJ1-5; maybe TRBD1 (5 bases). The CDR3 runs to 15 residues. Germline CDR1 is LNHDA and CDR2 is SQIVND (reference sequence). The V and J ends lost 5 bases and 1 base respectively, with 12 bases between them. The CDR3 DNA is TGTGCCAGTAGTGTTCCGACAGAGAGCAATCAGCCCCAGCATTTT. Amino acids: CASSVPTESNQPQHF.

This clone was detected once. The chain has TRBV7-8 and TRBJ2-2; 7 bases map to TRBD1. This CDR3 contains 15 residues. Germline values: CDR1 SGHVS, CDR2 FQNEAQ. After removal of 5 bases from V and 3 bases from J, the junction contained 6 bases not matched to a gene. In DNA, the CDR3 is TGTGCCAGCAGCCGGGGACAGACCCACACCGGGGAGCTGTTTTTT. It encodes CASSRGQTHTGELFF.

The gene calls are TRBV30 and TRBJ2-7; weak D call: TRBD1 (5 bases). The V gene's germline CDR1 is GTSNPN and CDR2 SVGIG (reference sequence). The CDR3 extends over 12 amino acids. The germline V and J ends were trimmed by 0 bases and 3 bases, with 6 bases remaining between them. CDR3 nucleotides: TGTGCCTGGAGTGTAGACAGCTACGAGCAGTACTTC. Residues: CAWSVDSYEQYF.

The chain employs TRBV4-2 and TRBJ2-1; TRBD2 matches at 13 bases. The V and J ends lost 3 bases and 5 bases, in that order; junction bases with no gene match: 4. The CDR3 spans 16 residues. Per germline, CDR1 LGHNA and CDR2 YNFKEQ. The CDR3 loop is CASSQTGTSGNNEQFF. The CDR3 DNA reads TGTGCCAGCAGCCAGACAGGGACTAGCGGGAACAATGAGCAGTTCTTC.

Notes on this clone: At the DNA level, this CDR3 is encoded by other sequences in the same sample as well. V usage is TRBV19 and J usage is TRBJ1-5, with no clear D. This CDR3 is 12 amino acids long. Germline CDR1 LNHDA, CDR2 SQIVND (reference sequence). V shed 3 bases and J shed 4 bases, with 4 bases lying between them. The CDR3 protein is CASSMSNQPQHF. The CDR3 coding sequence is TGTGCCAGTAGTATGTCGAATCAGCCCCAGCATTTT.

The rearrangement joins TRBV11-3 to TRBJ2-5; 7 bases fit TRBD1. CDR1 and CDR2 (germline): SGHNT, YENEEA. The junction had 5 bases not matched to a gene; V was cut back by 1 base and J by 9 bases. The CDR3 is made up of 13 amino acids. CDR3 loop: CASSLGYRGPQYF. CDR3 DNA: TGTGCCAGCAGCTTAGGTTACAGGGGTCCCCAGTACTTC.

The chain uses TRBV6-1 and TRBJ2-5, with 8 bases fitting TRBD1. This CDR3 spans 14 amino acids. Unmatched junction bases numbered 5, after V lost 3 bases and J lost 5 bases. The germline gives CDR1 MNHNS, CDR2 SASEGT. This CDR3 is CASSDRGHGETQYF. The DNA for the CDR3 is TGTGCCAGCAGTGACAGGGGGCACGGCGAGACCCAGTACTTC.